A selection of T cell receptor beta chains follows, all from one sample in a study of lymphopenia after photon versus proton radiotherapy. TCRdb's copy holds only in-frame clones and misses some; the assay was immunoSEQ multiplex PCR. This sample has approximately 35,000 clones, with roughly 90% found just once. The sequencing used peripheral blood, collected from a patient treated with photon-based radiotherapy. These receptors all stem from a woman in her forties or fifties with pancreatic cancer. The CDR3 runs from the conserved cysteine through the conserved F or W. A D gene is named only where the DNA matches it firmly. Clone sizes are given selectively: once, few, many, or a class where the clone is expanded.

cdr3_length	d_call	clone_size	j_call	v_call	cdr3_nt	cdr3_aa
14	TRBD1	-	TRBJ2-7	TRBV7-9	TGTGCCAGCAGCTCAGGGACAGTAAGCGACGAGCAGTACTTC	CASSSGTVSDEQYF
12	TRBD1	-	TRBJ2-7	TRBV29-1	TGCAGCGTCCCGGGACAGGGGTACGAGCAGTACTTC	CSVPGQGYEQYF
15	-	-	TRBJ1-2	TRBV7-2	TGTGCCAGCAGCTCTCAGGGACCCCGGAACTATGGCTACACCTTC	CASSSQGPRNYGYTF
15	-	-	TRBJ1-5	TRBV30	TGTGCCTGGAGACAGGGTTCCGGGGGAAATCAGCCCCAGCATTTT	CAWRQGSGGNQPQHF
15	-	-	TRBJ1-4	TRBV4-3	TGCGCCAGCAGCCAAGCCGAGGGAAAGGGGGAAAAACTGTTTTTT	CASSQAEGKGEKLFF
14	-	-	TRBJ1-2	TRBV30	TGTGCCTGGGGTCCCGGGGGAACTAACTATGGCTACACCTTC	CAWGPGGTNYGYTF
18	TRBD2	-	TRBJ2-3	TRBV27	TGTGCCAGCAGTGGCTCGGGACTAGCGGGAGAGTTCACAGATACGCAGTATTTT	CASSGSGLAGEFTDTQYF
16	TRBD1	-	TRBJ1-2	TRBV30	TGTGCCTGGAGTGACCCCCGGGACAGGGCCAACTATGGCTACACCTTC	CAWSDPRDRANYGYTF
15	-	-	TRBJ2-2	TRBV27	TGTGCCAGCAGTCCCTCCTCTATAAACACCGGGGAGCTGTTTTTT	CASSPSSINTGELFF
12	-	-	TRBJ1-4	TRBV2	TGTGCCAGCAGGGACAGTTATGAAAAACTGTTTTTT	CASRDSYEKLFF
14	-	-	TRBJ2-7	TRBV19	TGTGCCAGTAGTCCCGGGGCAGGGCCCTACGAGCAGTACTTC	CASSPGAGPYEQYF
16	TRBD2	-	TRBJ2-7	TRBV6-5	TGTGCCAGCAGTTATTTCGGTAGCGGGAGGGCCTACGAGCAGTACTTC	CASSYFGSGRAYEQYF
16	TRBD2	once	TRBJ2-1	TRBV2	TGTGCCAGCAGTGAAGGAGCTAGCGGGAGACTCTACGAGCAGTTCTTC	CASSEGASGRLYEQFF
15	-	-	TRBJ2-7	TRBV6-6	TGTGCCAGCAGTTACTCGCCGGACGCACCCTACGAGCAGTACTTC	CASSYSPDAPYEQYF
12	-	-	TRBJ2-1	TRBV29-1	TGCAGCGTTAACACTAGACCCAATGAGCAGTTCTTC	CSVNTRPNEQFF
12	-	-	TRBJ1-1	TRBV5-1	TGCGCCAGCAGGGACGTTCGGACTGAAGCTTTCTTT	CASRDVRTEAFF
13	-	-	TRBJ2-3	TRBV29-1	TGCAGCGTTGAGGGAGTCCCCCCAGATACGCAGTATTTT	CSVEGVPPDTQYF
11	-	-	TRBJ2-5	TRBV7-9	TGTGCCAGCAGCTTATCAGAGACCCAGTACTTC	CASSLSETQYF
14	-	-	TRBJ2-7	TRBV28	TGTGCCAGCCAACTCACAGGAATGACCTACGAGCAGTACTTC	CASQLTGMTYEQYF
17	TRBD2	-	TRBJ2-5	TRBV28	TGTGCCAGCAGTCTCGAAACTCCTAGCGGGGTCCAAGAGACCCAGTACTTC	CASSLETPSGVQETQYF
16	TRBD2	-	TRBJ2-2	TRBV7-7	TGTGCCAGCAGCCCGATGCGACTAGCGTTCACCGGGGAGCTGTTTTTT	CASSPMRLAFTGELFF
15	TRBD1	-	TRBJ2-5	TRBV6-6	TGTGCCAGCAGCAGAGGACAGGGGGAGCAAGAGACCCAGTACTTC	CASSRGQGEQETQYF
17	TRBD1	-	TRBJ1-2	TRBV27	TGTGCCAGCAGTTCCATAGGACAGGGGGAGGCTAACTATGGCTACACCTTC	CASSSIGQGEANYGYTF
16	-	few	TRBJ2-2	TRBV13	TGTGCCAGCACCTGGGACGGGGCTGAGAACACCGGGGAGCTGTTTTTT	CASTWDGAENTGELFF
13	-	-	TRBJ2-1	TRBV28	TGTGCCAGCAGTTCGACCCCGGGGAATGAGCAGTTCTTC	CASSSTPGNEQFF
11	TRBD1	-	TRBJ1-1	TRBV29-1	TGCAGCGTTGCACTGACAGGGAGGGGTTTCTTT	CSVALTGRGFF
19	TRBD2	-	TRBJ2-3	TRBV4-3	TGCGCCAGCAGCCAAGAATTCCGGACTAGCGGGATCTTCACAGATACGCAGTATTTT	CASSQEFRTSGIFTDTQYF
15	TRBD2	-	TRBJ2-5	TRBV6-5	TGTGCCAGCACCCCGACTAGCGGGAGGCGGGAGACCCAGTACTTC	CASTPTSGRRETQYF
13	-	-	TRBJ1-1	TRBV4-3	TGCGCCAGCAGCCAAGACGAGGACACTGAAGCTTTCTTT	CASSQDEDTEAFF
19	TRBD2	-	TRBJ2-3	TRBV6-9	TGTGCCAGCAGTTATGGGGAGACTAGCCCCATTCCCCACACAGATACGCAGTATTTT	CASSYGETSPIPHTDTQYF
16	-	-	TRBJ2-1	TRBV7-8	TGTGCCAGCAGCTCCTCGACTAGGAGGGGTTACAATGAGCAGTTCTTC	CASSSSTRRGYNEQFF
17	TRBD2	-	TRBJ2-1	TRBV7-2	TGTGCCAGCAGCTTAGCGCCTAGCGGTATAGCCTACAATGAGCAGTTCTTC	CASSLAPSGIAYNEQFF
16	TRBD2	-	TRBJ2-5	TRBV6-5	TGTGCCAGCAGTTACGGACTAGCGGGAGGGCGCGAGACCCAGTACTTC	CASSYGLAGGRETQYF
15	-	-	TRBJ1-1	TRBV7-8	TGTGCCAGCAGCTCTACCACGGGGATGAACACTGAAGCTTTCTTT	CASSSTTGMNTEAFF
14	-	-	TRBJ2-2	TRBV7-2	TGTGCCAGCAGCCCCAGTCTGGACACCGGGGAGCTGTTTTTT	CASSPSLDTGELFF
16	-	-	TRBJ2-7	TRBV4-1	TGCGCCAGCAGCCAAGATCGCTACGGTTCTATATACGAGCAGTACTTC	CASSQDRYGSIYEQYF
12	-	-	TRBJ2-7	TRBV13	TGTGCCAGCAGCTTAAGATCCTACGAGCAGTACTTC	CASSLRSYEQYF
16	TRBD2	once	TRBJ2-3	TRBV11-1	TGTGCCAGCAGCTCGAGGACTAGCGGGACCTCAGATACGCAGTATTTT	CASSSRTSGTSDTQYF
15	-	once	TRBJ2-1	TRBV10-2	TGCGCCAGCAGTGATGAGGGGCAGTCCTACAATGAGCAGTTCTTC	CASSDEGQSYNEQFF
14	TRBD1	-	TRBJ1-1	TRBV19	TGTGCCAGTAGTCTGGGACAGGGGGCCACTGAAGCTTTCTTT	CASSLGQGATEAFF
15	TRBD1	-	TRBJ1-2	TRBV28	TGTGCCAGCAGCCCCAGTCCGGGACAGCCCTATGGCTACACCTTC	CASSPSPGQPYGYTF
16	TRBD2	-	TRBJ2-1	TRBV11-3	TGTGCCAGCAGCTTAGGTCCGGGAGGAATCTACAATGAGCAGTTCTTC	CASSLGPGGIYNEQFF
13	-	once	TRBJ2-5	TRBV28	TGTGCCAGCAGTTTTAGGAGGGAAGAGACCCAGTACTTC	CASSFRREETQYF
14	TRBD1	-	TRBJ2-3	TRBV6-5	TGTGCCAGCAGTTCAGGACAGGGCACAGATACGCAGTATTTT	CASSSGQGTDTQYF
15	TRBD1	once	TRBJ2-7	TRBV28	TGTGCCAGCAGTTCTCCGGGACAGGTTATCAACGAGCAGTACTTC	CASSSPGQVINEQYF
18	TRBD2	-	TRBJ2-2	TRBV27	TGTGCCAGCAGTTTAGGGTGGCCCGGTAGCGGGAGGACCGGGGAGCTGTTTTTT	CASSLGWPGSGRTGELFF
15	-	-	TRBJ1-2	TRBV28	TGTGCCAGCAGTTTCCCGAAAGGGATGGGAGCGGGCTACACCTTC	CASSFPKGMGAGYTF
15	TRBD2	-	TRBJ2-7	TRBV28	TGTGCCAGCAGTCCCGCGACTAGCGGGAGTTACGAGCAGTACTTC	CASSPATSGSYEQYF
14	TRBD1	once	TRBJ1-2	TRBV19	TGTGCCAGCGCGAGGGACAGCAGGGGGATCGGCTACACCTTC	CASARDSRGIGYTF
15	-	-	TRBJ1-4	TRBV6-5	TGTGCCAGCAGTTTCCAACAGGGAAGTAATGAAAAACTGTTTTTT	CASSFQQGSNEKLFF
13	-	-	TRBJ2-4	TRBV28	TGTGCCAGCAGCAGACGGACGGCAAACATTCAGTACTTC	CASSRRTANIQYF
12	TRBD1	-	TRBJ2-7	TRBV11-2	TGTGCCAGCAGCCTGACAGGGGACGAGCAGTACTTC	CASSLTGDEQYF
15	-	once	TRBJ1-2	TRBV30	TGTGCCTGGGACTCCATACAGGGTAGGGGTTCTGGCTACACCTTC	CAWDSIQGRGSGYTF
15	TRBD1	few	TRBJ1-6	TRBV27	TGTGCCAGCAGTCCCTCAGGGACAGGGGGCGTTCCCCTCCACTTT	CASSPSGTGGVPLHF
16	TRBD1	-	TRBJ2-1	TRBV10-1	TGCGCCAGCAGTGAGCCCCGGGACAGGGCAAACAATGAGCAGTTCTTC	CASSEPRDRANNEQFF
14	-	-	TRBJ1-2	TRBV4-2	TGTGCCAGCAGCCAATGGGGCGGGGGCTATGGCTACACCTTC	CASSQWGGGYGYTF
14	TRBD1	-	TRBJ1-2	TRBV18	TGTGCCAGCTCAAGGGACAGGGAGGACTATGGCTACACCTTC	CASSRDREDYGYTF
18	TRBD2	-	TRBJ2-3	TRBV7-9	TGTGCCAGCAGCCCACATCGGGAGCGGGAGGCCCTCACAGATACGCAGTATTTT	CASSPHREREALTDTQYF
14	-	-	TRBJ1-1	TRBV30	TGTGCCTGGGTCTACGATGCGTTGAGGGGTGAAGCTTTCTTT	CAWVYDALRGEAFF
16	TRBD1	-	TRBJ2-7	TRBV10-1	TGCGCCAGCAGTGAGTCGGGACAGGGTCGGTATGACGAGCAGTACTTC	CASSESGQGRYDEQYF